The clone carrying this T cell receptor beta chain has at least ten counts. What it binds is not known. These data are taken from a study of post-analysis software for immune sequencing data. Overall study: As for disease course, relapsing-remitting, secondary progressive and progressive-relapsing multiple sclerosis were all included.

Unique-molecular-identifier-tagged TCR beta cDNA libraries were used. About 540,000 cDNA molecules were obtained from approximately 0.91 to 9.4 million T cells. From the PCR reads, TCRdb called clonotypes with MiXCR, one entry per CDR3 protein. This table holds roughly 180,000 distinct CDR3 sequences, approximately 28% found once. V lost 0 bases and J 8 bases, leaving 11 bases between the germline ends. CDR3 length: 14 residues. Study-level findings and limits: Controls showed lower frequencies than patients for roughly 5 TRBV segments, and TRBV5-6, TRBV5-1 and TRBV20-1 were among these.

Input material: blood. The chain uses TRBV12-3 or TRBV12-4 and TRBJ2-1; no reliable D call. The receptor was derived from a girl aged 5 to 17 with multiple sclerosis. CDR3 coding DNA: TGTGCCAGCAGTTTAGCGTCACTAAAGGATGAGCAGTTCTTC. Translating it yields CASSLASLKDEQFF.